The 18 T cell receptor beta chains below come from one sample, sequenced in a study of T cell responses to AZD1222 COVID-19 vaccine. Repertoires were generated with immunoSEQ multiplex PCR, while TCRdb's copy carries only in-frame clones and drops some. The sample contains roughly 190,000 clones, 93% of which appear only once. Source: peripheral blood, taken on day 0 of AZD1222 vaccination. The receptor set was obtained from an adult in good health.

This rearrangement joins TRBV6-4 to TRBJ2-3; 7 positions agree with TRBD1. The germline gives CDR1 MRHNA, CDR2 SNTAGT. The CDR3 loop spans 14 amino acids. V lost 4 bases, J lost 6 bases, and 7 bases stayed unmatched. Written as DNA, the CDR3 is TGTGCCAGCAGTGTAGGGGGCCAGTCTGATACGCAGTATTTT. It translates to CASSVGGQSDTQYF.

V and J are TRBV29-1 and TRBJ1-1, with a weak D call TRBD1 (5 bases). This CDR3 has 13 residues. CDR1 is SQVTM, CDR2 ANQGSEA, per germline. V was clipped by 7 bases and J by 3 bases, with 15 bases between them. Here the CDR3 DNA reads TGCAGCGCAAATCCGGGGGGTTACACTGAAGCTTTCTTT. This gives the protein CSANPGGYTEAFF.

The chain combines TRBV27 with TRBJ1-1; 7 positions match TRBD1. Germline CDR1 MNHEY, CDR2 SMNVEV (reference sequence). The CDR3 spans 15 residues. V shed 3 bases, J shed 5 bases, and the junction held 9 bases outside the gene matches. Here the CDR3 DNA reads TGTGCCAGCAGTTTGTCAGGGGGGGCGTTTACTGAAGCTTTCTTT. Translated, it gives CASSLSGGAFTEAFF.

This sequence joins TRBV19 and TRBJ2-1, with D maybe TRBD1 (7 bases). Per the germline V gene, CDR1 is LNHDA and CDR2 is SQIVND (reference sequence). CDR3 length: 15 amino acids. V was cut by 3 bases and J by 2 bases, with 11 bases left in between. The CDR3 DNA is TGTGCCAGTAGTATCGGAGGGGGCCCCTACAATGAGCAGTTCTTC. This codes for CASSIGGGPYNEQFF.

This chain links TRBV2 with TRBJ2-3, with D possibly TRBD2 on 6 matching bases. Per the germline V gene, CDR1 is SNHLY and CDR2 is FYNNEI. The length of the CDR3 is 14 residues. V lost 3 bases and J lost 8, with 15 bases in between. CDR3 DNA sequence: TGTGCCAGCAGTGACGAACTAGCTAGTGGTACGCAGTATTTT. Amino acids: CASSDELASGTQYF.

This clone was counted once. V gene TRBV29-1 combines with J gene TRBJ1-1; a weak D match, TRBD1 (6 bases). The CDR3 covers 19 residues. V lost 4 bases, J lost 1 base, and 28 bases lay in between. Looked up from germline, CDR1 is SQVTM and CDR2 is ANQGSEA. DNA for the CDR3: TGCAGCGTTGCTTTCCCACACTCAGGGGATTTAGTCGGGAACACTGAAGCTTTCTTT. Its translation: CSVAFPHSGDLVGNTEAFF.

The V and J genes are TRBV5-4 and TRBJ1-1; D remains ambiguous. CDR3 length equals 15 residues. CDR1 and CDR2 from the germline V gene are SGHNT and YYREEE (reference sequence). V lost 4 bases, J lost 10 bases, and 23 bases lay in between. CDR3 DNA sequence: TGTGCCAGCAGCCTGCCGGGAGACCGCCGAACTACAGCTTTCTTT. Encoded protein: CASSLPGDRRTTAFF.

The chain uses TRBV10-1 and TRBJ1-1; D perhaps matches TRBD1 (5 bases). Germline CDR1 WNHNN, CDR2 SYGVQD (reference sequence). This CDR3 is built from 13 residues. The V and J ends lost 5 bases and 1 base respectively, with 8 bases between them. CDR3 coding DNA: TGCGCCAGCAGTAGCGGACAGAACACTGAAGCTTTCTTT. It yields the protein CASSSGQNTEAFF.

This sequence joins TRBV6-5 and TRBJ1-1; D gene ambiguous. V was cut by 3 bases and J by 0 bases, with 11 bases left in between. From germline, CDR1 is MNHEY and CDR2 SVGAGI. The CDR3 is 15 amino acids. CDR3 in amino acids: CASSYGDYVNTEAFF. CDR3 nucleotides: TGTGCCAGCAGTTATGGAGACTACGTGAACACTGAAGCTTTCTTT.

The V and J genes are TRBV7-2 and TRBJ2-1, with TRBD2 matching over 9 bases. CDR1 is SGHTA, CDR2 FQGNSA, per germline. With V trimmed by 5 bases and J by 0 bases, 8 bases remained unmatched. The CDR3 covers 17 residues. CDR3 DNA: TGTGCCAGCAGCATTAGCGGGGGCCTTAGCTCCTACAATGAGCAGTTCTTC. This sequence encodes CASSISGGLSSYNEQFF.

The V call is TRBV30, the J call TRBJ2-7; no firm D call. V dropped 2 bases and J dropped 5 bases, with 10 bases sitting between them. This CDR3 spans 12 amino acids. CDR1 and CDR2 from the germline V gene are GTSNPN and SVGIG (reference sequence). This CDR3 is CAWSRVSNEQYF. Written as DNA, the CDR3 is TGTGCCTGGAGTAGGGTATCCAACGAGCAGTACTTC.

CDR3 amino acids: CASRAGFQPQHF. The DNA for the CDR3 is TGTGCCAGCAGGGCAGGGTTTCAGCCCCAGCATTTT. The chain employs TRBV6-6 and TRBJ1-5, with a weak D call TRBD1 (5 bases). The CDR3 length is 12 residues. V lost 6 bases to trimming and J lost 6 bases, with 9 bases between them. Germline V gene lookup returns CDR1 MNHNY and CDR2 SVGAGI (reference sequence).

The chain links TRBV11-2 to TRBJ1-1; 7 positions agree with TRBD1. J lost 9 bases, V lost 3 bases, and 19 bases had no gene match. Germline V gene data show CDR1 as SGHAT and CDR2 as FQNNGV. The CDR3 consists of 17 residues. For the CDR3, the DNA is TGTGCCAGCAGCTTTATCGGGCCCGGGGACAGCTACTACCAAGCTTTCTTT. Protein sequence: CASSFIGPGDSYYQAFF.

This chain connects TRBV28 to TRBJ1-3, with 8 bases aligning to TRBD1. The CDR3 has 15 residues. Germline V gene lookup returns CDR1 MDHEN and CDR2 SYDVKM. V gave up 2 bases and J gave up 4 bases; unmatched junction bases: 4. CDR3 coding DNA: TGTGCCAGCAGTTTACCTCGGACAGGGGGAAACACCATATATTTT. Translated: CASSLPRTGGNTIYF.

The chain combines TRBV6-5 with TRBJ2-1; 8 bases agree with TRBD2. Germline assignment: CDR1 MNHEY and CDR2 SVGAGI. V was pared by 7 bases and J by 10 bases, with 15 bases of the junction left unmatched. This CDR3 comprises 15 residues. This CDR3 reads CASTGTSRLQWEQFF. The CDR3 coding sequence is TGTGCCAGCACCGGGACTAGTCGTTTACAATGGGAGCAGTTCTTC.

CDR3 nucleotides: TGTGCCTGGAGCCAGGGACAGGTTCCTGAAGCTTTCTTT. It translates to CAWSQGQVPEAFF. The rearrangement links TRBV30 to TRBJ1-1; 8 bases match TRBD1. The CDR3 spans 13 residues. Germline-derived CDR1 and CDR2 are GTSNPN and SVGIG (reference sequence). Unmatched junction bases numbered 6, after V lost 3 bases and J lost 6 bases.

The chain combines TRBV2 with TRBJ2-1; D is possibly TRBD1 (5 bases). Germline lookup yields CDR1 SNHLY and CDR2 FYNNEI. V lost 4 bases and J lost 8, with 12 bases in between. CDR3 length equals 13 residues. DNA of the CDR3: TGTGCCAGCAGTGCGCAGGGTGGCGATGAGCAGTTCTTC. Its translation is CASSAQGGDEQFF.

The V call is TRBV6-5, the J call TRBJ1-2; TRBD1 matches at 10 bases. V trimming: 6 bases; J trimming: 5 bases; junction bases outside the gene matches: 9. Germline V gene data show CDR1 as MNHEY and CDR2 as SVGAGI. There are 15 residues in the CDR3. The chain's CDR3 is CASSTTGGYGYGYTF. CDR3 nucleotide sequence: TGTGCCAGCAGCACGACAGGGGGCTACGGGTATGGCTACACCTTC.